Sequencing of this TCR beta chain was carried out in a study of blood T cell repertoires in COVID-19. Produced via immunoSEQ multiplex PCR; TCRdb's table is partial and in-frame only. The sample consists of about 100,000 clones, approximately 80% of them appearing once. Trimming cost V 0 bases and J 6 bases; bases outside gene matches: 11. The CDR3 has 17 residues. Looked up from germline, CDR1 is LGHDT and CDR2 is YNNKEL (reference sequence). This chain connects TRBV3-1 (or the pseudogene TRBV3-2) to TRBJ2-1, with TRBD2 identical over 7 bases. Sequences were obtained from peripheral blood. The clonotype originates from a man in his 70s with active or convalescent COVID-19. CDR3 protein: CASSQEFAREPRNEQFF. CDR3 bases: TGTGCCAGCAGCCAAGAGTTCGCGCGGGAGCCCCGCAATGAGCAGTTCTTC.